This T cell receptor (beta chain) was identified during a study of CD8 T cells in Susac syndrome. Trimming left V 4 bases short and J 2 bases short, with 12 bases between. Per germline, CDR1 DFQATT and CDR2 SNEGSKA (reference sequence). The length of the CDR3 is 13 residues. Negative isolation was used for CD8+ and CD4+ T cells, and FACS enrichment was applied to TEMRA cells. cDNA came from roughly 0.47 to 1 ug RNA primed by random hexamers. MiXCR, run by TCRdb on the immunoSEQ multiplex PCR reads, gives a single entry per CDR3 protein. The table records 77,000 or so distinct CDR3 sequences, about 93% of them present only once.

The origin of this receptor is a human donor with Susac syndrome. The chain employs TRBV20-1 and TRBJ2-7, with D possibly TRBD1 on 6 matching bases. Sequenced input: CD4+ T cells from PBMCs. In DNA form, the CDR3 reads TGCAGTGCTAATCCGGGACAAGCCTACGAGCAGTACTTC. Its protein is CSANPGQAYEQYF.